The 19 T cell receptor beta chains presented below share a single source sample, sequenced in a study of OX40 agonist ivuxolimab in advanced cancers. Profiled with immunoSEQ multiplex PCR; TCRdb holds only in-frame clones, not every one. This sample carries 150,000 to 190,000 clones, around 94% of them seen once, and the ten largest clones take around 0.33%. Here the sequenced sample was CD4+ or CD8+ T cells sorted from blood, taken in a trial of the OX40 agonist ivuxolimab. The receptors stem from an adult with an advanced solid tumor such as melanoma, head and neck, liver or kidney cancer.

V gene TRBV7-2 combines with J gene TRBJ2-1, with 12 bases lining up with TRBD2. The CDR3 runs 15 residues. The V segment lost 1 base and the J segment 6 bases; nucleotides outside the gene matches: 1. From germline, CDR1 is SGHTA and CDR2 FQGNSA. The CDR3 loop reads CASSLELAGGNEQFF. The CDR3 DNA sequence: TGTGCCAGCAGCTTAGAACTAGCGGGGGGCAATGAGCAGTTCTTC.

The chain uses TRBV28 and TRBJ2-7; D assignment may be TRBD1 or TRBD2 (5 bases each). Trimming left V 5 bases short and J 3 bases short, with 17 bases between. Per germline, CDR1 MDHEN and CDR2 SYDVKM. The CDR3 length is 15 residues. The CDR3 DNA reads TGTGCCAGCAGTCCTCCCCGGGACCCGGGCTACGAGCAGTACTTC. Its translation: CASSPPRDPGYEQYF.

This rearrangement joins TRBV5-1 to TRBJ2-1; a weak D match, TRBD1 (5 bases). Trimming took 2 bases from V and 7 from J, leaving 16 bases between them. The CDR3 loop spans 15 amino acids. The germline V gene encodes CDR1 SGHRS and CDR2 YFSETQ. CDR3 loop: CASSLGDLMGNEQFF. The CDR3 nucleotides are TGCGCCAGCAGCTTAGGGGATTTAATGGGGAATGAGCAGTTCTTC.

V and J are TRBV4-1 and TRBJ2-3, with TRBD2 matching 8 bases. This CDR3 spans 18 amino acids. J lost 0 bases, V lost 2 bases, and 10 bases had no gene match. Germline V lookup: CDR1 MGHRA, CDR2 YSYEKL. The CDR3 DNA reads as TGCGCCAGCAGCCAAAAGGTGGCGACTAGCGCTAGCACAGATACGCAGTATTTT. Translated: CASSQKVATSASTDTQYF.

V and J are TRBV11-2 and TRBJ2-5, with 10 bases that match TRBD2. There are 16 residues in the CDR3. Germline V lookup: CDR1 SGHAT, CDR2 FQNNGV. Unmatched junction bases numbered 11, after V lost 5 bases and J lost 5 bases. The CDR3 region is CASSQQRGGLIETQYF. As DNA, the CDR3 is TGTGCCAGCAGCCAACAGCGGGGGGGCCTTATCGAGACCCAGTACTTC. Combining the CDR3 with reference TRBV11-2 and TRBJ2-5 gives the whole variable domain EAGVAQSPRYKIIEKRQSVAFWCNPISGHATLYWYQQILGQGPKLLIQFQNNGVVDDSQLPKDRFSAERLKGVDSTLKIQPAKLEDSAVYLCASSQQRGGLIETQYFGPGTRLLVL.

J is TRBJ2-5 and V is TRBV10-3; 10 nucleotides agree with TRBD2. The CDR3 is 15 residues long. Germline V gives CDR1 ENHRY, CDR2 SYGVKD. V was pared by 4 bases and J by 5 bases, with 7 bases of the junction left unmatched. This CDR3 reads CAISGSGRTGETQYF. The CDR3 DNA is TGTGCCATCAGTGGTAGCGGGAGGACGGGGGAGACCCAGTACTTC.

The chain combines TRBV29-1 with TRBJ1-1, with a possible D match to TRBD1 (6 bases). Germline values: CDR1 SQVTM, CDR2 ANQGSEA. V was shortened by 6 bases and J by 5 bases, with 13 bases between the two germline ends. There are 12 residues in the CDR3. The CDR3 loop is CSVLTGYTEAFF. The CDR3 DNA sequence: TGCAGCGTCCTCACAGGGTATACTGAAGCTTTCTTT.

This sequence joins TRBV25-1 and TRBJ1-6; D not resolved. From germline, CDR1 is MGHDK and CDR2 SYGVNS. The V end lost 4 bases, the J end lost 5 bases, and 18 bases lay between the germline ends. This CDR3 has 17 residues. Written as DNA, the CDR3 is TGTGCCAGCAGTGGGACCGAGGGCTTCAGTAATAATTCACCCCTCCACTTT. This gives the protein CASSGTEGFSNNSPLHF.

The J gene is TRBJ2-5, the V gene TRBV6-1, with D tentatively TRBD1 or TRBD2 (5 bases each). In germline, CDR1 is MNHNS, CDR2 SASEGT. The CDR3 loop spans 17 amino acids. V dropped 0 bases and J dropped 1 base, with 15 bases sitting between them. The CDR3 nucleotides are TGTGCCAGCAGTGAAGCCACCGGGGCAGTAGTCCAAGAGACCCAGTACTTC. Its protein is CASSEATGAVVQETQYF.

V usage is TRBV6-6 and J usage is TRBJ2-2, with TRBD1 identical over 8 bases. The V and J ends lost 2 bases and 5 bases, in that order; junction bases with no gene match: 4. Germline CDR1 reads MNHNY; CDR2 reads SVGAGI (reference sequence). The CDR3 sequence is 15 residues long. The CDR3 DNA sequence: TGTGCCAGCAGTTACGTGACAGGGGTAACCGGGGAGCTGTTTTTT. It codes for CASSYVTGVTGELFF.

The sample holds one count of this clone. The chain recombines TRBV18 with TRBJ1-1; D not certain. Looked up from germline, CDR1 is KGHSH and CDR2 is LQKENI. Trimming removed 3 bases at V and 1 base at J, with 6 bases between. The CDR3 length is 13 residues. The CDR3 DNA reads TGTGCCAGCTCACCCACCGAGAACACTGAAGCTTTCTTT. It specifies CASSPTENTEAFF.

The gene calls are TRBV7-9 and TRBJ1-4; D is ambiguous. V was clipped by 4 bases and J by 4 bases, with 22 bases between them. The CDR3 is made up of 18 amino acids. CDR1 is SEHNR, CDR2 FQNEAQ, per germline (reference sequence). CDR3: CASSYTPTRREHNEKLFF. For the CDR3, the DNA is TGTGCCAGCAGCTACACACCCACTAGGCGTGAACATAATGAAAAACTGTTTTTT.

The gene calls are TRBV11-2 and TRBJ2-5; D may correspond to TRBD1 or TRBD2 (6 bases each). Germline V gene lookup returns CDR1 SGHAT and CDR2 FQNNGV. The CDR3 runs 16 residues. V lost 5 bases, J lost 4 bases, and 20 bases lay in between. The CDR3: CASSLTGGPTAETQYF. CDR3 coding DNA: TGTGCCAGCAGCCTTACCGGGGGCCCGACCGCAGAGACCCAGTACTTC.

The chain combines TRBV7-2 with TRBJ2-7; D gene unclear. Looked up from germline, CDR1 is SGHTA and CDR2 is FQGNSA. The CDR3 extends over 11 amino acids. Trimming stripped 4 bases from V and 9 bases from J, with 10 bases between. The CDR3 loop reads CASSSSRSQYF. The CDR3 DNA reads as TGTGCCAGCAGCTCCTCTAGATCGCAGTACTTC.

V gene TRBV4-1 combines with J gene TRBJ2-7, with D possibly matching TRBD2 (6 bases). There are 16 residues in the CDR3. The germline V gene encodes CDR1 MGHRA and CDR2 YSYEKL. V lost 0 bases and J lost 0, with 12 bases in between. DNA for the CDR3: TGCGCCAGCAGCCAAGATGCGGGGACCTACTCCTACGAGCAGTACTTC. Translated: CASSQDAGTYSYEQYF.

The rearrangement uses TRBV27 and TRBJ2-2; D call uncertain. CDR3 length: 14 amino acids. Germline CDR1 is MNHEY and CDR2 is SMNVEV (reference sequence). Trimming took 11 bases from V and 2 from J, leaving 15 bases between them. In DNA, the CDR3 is TGTGCCGCGTCGGTGAGTCGTAACACCGGGGAGCTGTTTTTT. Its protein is CAASVSRNTGELFF.

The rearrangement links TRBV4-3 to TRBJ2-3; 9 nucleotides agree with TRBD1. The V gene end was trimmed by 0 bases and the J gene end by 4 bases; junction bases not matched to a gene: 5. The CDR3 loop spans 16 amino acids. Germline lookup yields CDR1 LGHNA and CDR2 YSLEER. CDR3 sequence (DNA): TGCGCCAGCAGCCAAGAAGGGACAGGGTTTTCAGATACGCAGTATTTT. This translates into CASSQEGTGFSDTQYF.

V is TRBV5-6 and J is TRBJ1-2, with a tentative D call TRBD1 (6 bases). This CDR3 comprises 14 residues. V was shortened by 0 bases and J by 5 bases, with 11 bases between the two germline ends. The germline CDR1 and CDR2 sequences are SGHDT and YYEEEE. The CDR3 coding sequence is TGTGCCAGCAGCTTGGCTGGACAGCATTATGGCTACACCTTC. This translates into CASSLAGQHYGYTF.

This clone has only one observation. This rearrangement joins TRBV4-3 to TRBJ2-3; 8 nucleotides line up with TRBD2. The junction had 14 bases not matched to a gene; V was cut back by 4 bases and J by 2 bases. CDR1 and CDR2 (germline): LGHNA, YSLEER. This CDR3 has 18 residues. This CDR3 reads CASSLQASQREFTDTQYF. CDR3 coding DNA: TGCGCCAGCAGCCTCCAAGCGAGCCAGCGGGAGTTCACAGATACGCAGTATTTT.